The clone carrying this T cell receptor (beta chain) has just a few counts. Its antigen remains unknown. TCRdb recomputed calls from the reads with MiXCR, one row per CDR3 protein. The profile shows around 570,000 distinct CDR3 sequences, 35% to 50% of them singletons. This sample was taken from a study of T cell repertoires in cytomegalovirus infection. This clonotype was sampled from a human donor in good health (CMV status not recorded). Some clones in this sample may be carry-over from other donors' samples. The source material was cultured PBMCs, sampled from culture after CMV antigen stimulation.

The CDR3 nucleotides are TGTGCCAGCAGCTTAGTTGCAGGCTCTGAAGCTTTCTTT. It specifies CASSLVAGSEAFF. The chain combines TRBV7-9 with TRBJ1-1; the D is unclear. V was trimmed by 1 base and J by 6 bases, leaving 9 bases between them. Germline CDR1 is SEHNR and CDR2 is FQNEAQ (reference sequence). This CDR3 is built from 13 residues.